This T cell receptor beta chain appears in the sequencing data of a study of regulatory dendritic cells for organ transplantation. General study findings and limits: Mature dendritic cells appeared to drive more memory CD8+ clonal expansion than regulatory ones.

This clone has just one count. Its antigen is not known. Method: immunoSEQ multiplex PCR; TCRdb's copy keeps in-frame clones and lacks some. The data contain some 40,000 clones, 75% to 95% of them singletons. Germline-derived CDR1 and CDR2 are MNHEY and SVGAGI. The CDR3 loop spans 14 amino acids. V lost 4 bases and J lost 1, with 9 bases in between. The clonotype originates from a human donor in good health. This sequence joins TRBV6-5 and TRBJ2-3; D unresolved. The specimen was naive CD8+ T cells from blood. Noted subset: CD45RA+ naive T cells. For the CDR3, the DNA is TGTGCCAGCAGTTTAGGGCTGGGCACAGATACGCAGTATTTT. As protein: CASSLGLGTDTQYF.